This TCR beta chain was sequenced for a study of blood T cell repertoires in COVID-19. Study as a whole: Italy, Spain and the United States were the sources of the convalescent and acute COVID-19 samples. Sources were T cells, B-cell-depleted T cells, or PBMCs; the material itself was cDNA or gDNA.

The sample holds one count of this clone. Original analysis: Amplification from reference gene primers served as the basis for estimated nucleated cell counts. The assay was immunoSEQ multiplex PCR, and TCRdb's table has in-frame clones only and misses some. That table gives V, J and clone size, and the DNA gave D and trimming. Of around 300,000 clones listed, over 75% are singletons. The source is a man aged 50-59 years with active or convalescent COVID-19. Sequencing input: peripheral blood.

DNA for the CDR3: TGTGCCACCAGTGAGTCCAGGGAACCCTACGAGCAGTACTTC. Residues: CATSESREPYEQYF. The chain links TRBV24-1 to TRBJ2-7; weak D call: TRBD1 (5 bases). V was pared by 4 bases and J by 2 bases, with 11 bases between. The CDR3 consists of 14 residues. Germline-derived CDR1 and CDR2 are KGHDR and SFDVKD.